These 13 T cell receptor beta chains came from one sample sequenced in a study of blood T cell repertoires in COVID-19 (dated by TCRdb to about 2020). The library was generated by the immunoSEQ multiplex PCR assay. Entries here come from immuneACCESS through TCRdb and include only in-frame sequences with V and J called. Some clones fail to appear in such tables; in the studies checked, an unresolved V gene covers under half of the shortfall, and the cause of the remainder is unknown. In all, the sample holds over 200,000 clones, and 88% of those were seen once. In total, the top ten clones hold 1.5% of the sample. What was sequenced was peripheral blood. The origin of the receptors is a man aged 18 to 30 with active or convalescent COVID-19.

The rearrangement uses TRBV30 and TRBJ2-4; D might be TRBD1 (5 bases). V was trimmed by 2 bases and J by 2 bases, leaving 13 bases between them. Germline V gene data show CDR1 as GTSNPN and CDR2 as SVGIG (reference sequence). This CDR3 is 15 amino acids long. CDR3 residues: CAWSSEAGSKNIQYF. The CDR3 coding sequence is TGTGCCTGGAGTAGTGAGGCAGGGTCCAAAAACATTCAGTACTTC. The full variable domain, rest sourced from reference TRBV30 and TRBJ2-4, is SQTIHQWPATLVQPVGSPLSLECTVEGTSNPNLYWYRQAAGRGLQLLFYSVGIGQISSEVPQNLSASRPQDRQFILSSKKLLLSDSGFYLCAWSSEAGSKNIQYFGAGTRLSVL.

This clone was seen more than once but under ten times. The CDR3 reads CASTEGASGQPQHF. The CDR3, as DNA: TGTGCCAGCACCGAGGGCGCAAGCGGTCAGCCCCAGCATTTT. The chain recombines TRBV6-5 with TRBJ1-5, with D hard to call. Trimming cost V 7 bases and J 6 bases, with 16 bases left between them. CDR1 is MNHEY and CDR2 is SVGAGI in the germline V gene. The CDR3 contains 14 residues.

The rearrangement joins TRBV9 to TRBJ2-3, with D perhaps TRBD2 (6 bases). Trimming stripped 4 bases from V and 6 bases from J, with 21 bases between. The germline CDR1 and CDR2 sequences are SGDLS and YYNGEE. The CDR3 consists of 16 residues. The CDR3 bases are TGTGCCAGCAGCCCCCTGTTTTCGGGAGTGGGGGATACGCAGTATTTT. Protein sequence: CASSPLFSGVGDTQYF.

The V gene is TRBV28, the J gene TRBJ2-5, with 8 bases that match TRBD1. This CDR3 is 16 amino acids long. The V segment lost 5 bases and the J segment 5 bases; nucleotides outside the gene matches: 13. Per the germline V gene, CDR1 is MDHEN and CDR2 is SYDVKM. The CDR3 here is CASSPSQGARRETQYF. The CDR3 DNA follows: TGTGCCAGCAGTCCCTCGCAGGGGGCACGGCGGGAGACCCAGTACTTC.

The rearrangement joins TRBV7-8 to TRBJ2-3, with 7 bases lining up with TRBD1. The V segment lost 3 bases and the J segment 4 bases; nucleotides outside the gene matches: 7. CDR1 SGHVS and CDR2 FQNEAQ come from the germline V gene. This CDR3 spans 15 amino acids. The CDR3 reads CASSFLTGSPDTQYF. CDR3 coding DNA: TGTGCCAGCAGCTTCTTGACAGGGTCCCCAGATACGCAGTATTTT.

V usage is TRBV13 and J usage is TRBJ1-1; 9 bases fit TRBD1. Trimming at V came to 5 bases and at J to 5 bases, leaving 3 bases not matched to a gene. Per germline, CDR1 PRHDT and CDR2 FYEKMQ (reference sequence). The CDR3 totals 13 residues. The CDR3 region is CASSLTGGTEAFF. Written as DNA, the CDR3 is TGTGCCAGCAGCCTGACAGGGGGGACTGAAGCTTTCTTT.

This chain joins TRBV19 and TRBJ1-1; a possible D gene is TRBD1 (5 bases). This CDR3 has 15 residues. Germline V CDR1 and CDR2: LNHDA, SQIVND (reference sequence). The germline V and J ends were trimmed by 6 bases and 0 bases, with 14 bases remaining between them. CDR3 in amino acids: CASSPQDRLNTEAFF. CDR3 DNA: TGTGCCAGTAGCCCCCAAGACAGATTGAACACTGAAGCTTTCTTT.

In this sample, this clone turned up a few times. The J gene is TRBJ2-1, the V gene TRBV7-8; D possibly corresponds to TRBD1 (6 bases). Trimming pared 1 base from V and 6 bases from J, leaving 19 bases between. The germline V gene has CDR1 SGHVS and CDR2 FQNEAQ. The CDR3 is 17 residues long. CDR3 DNA sequence: TGTGCCAGCAGCTTAGTGCCAAACAGGGTAGACATCAATGAGCAGTTCTTC. Its translation is CASSLVPNRVDINEQFF.

The chain employs TRBV5-4 and TRBJ1-1; a weak D match, TRBD1 (5 bases). Germline CDR1 reads SGHNT; CDR2 reads YYREEE (reference sequence). The CDR3 loop spans 14 amino acids. The V and J ends lost 6 bases and 0 bases respectively, with 12 bases between them. The CDR3 sequence is CASNNDRLNTEAFF. CDR3 bases: TGTGCCAGCAACAACGACAGATTGAACACTGAAGCTTTCTTT.

The V call is TRBV6-5, the J call TRBJ1-6, with D possibly matching TRBD1 (5 bases). The germline V and J ends were trimmed by 1 base and 9 bases, with 7 bases remaining between them. Germline CDR1 and CDR2: MNHEY and SVGAGI. The CDR3 sequence is 13 residues long. Here the CDR3 reads CASSYWGGSPLHF. For the CDR3, the DNA is TGTGCCAGCAGTTACTGGGGGGGTTCACCCCTCCACTTT.

This rearrangement joins TRBV11-2 to TRBJ2-2; 13 bases are a match to TRBD2. Germline assignment: CDR1 SGHAT and CDR2 FQNNGV. The CDR3 has 16 residues. V trimming: 5 bases; J trimming: 4 bases; junction bases outside the gene matches: 4. CDR3 DNA sequence: TGTGCCAGCAGCCTCGGGACTAGCGGGGCCACCGGGGAGCTGTTTTTT. Translated, it gives CASSLGTSGATGELFF.

In nucleotides, the CDR3 is TGCGCCAGCGCGGGGCGCAGCACCGGGGAGCTGTTTTTT. The encoded protein is CASAGRSTGELFF. This chain joins TRBV5-1 and TRBJ2-2, with a possible D match to TRBD2 (6 bases). Germline values: CDR1 SGHRS, CDR2 YFSETQ. The CDR3 runs 13 residues. V lost 7 bases, J lost 4 bases, and 11 bases lay in between.

The V and J genes are TRBV11-2 and TRBJ1-2; D perhaps matches TRBD1 (5 bases). The V end was cut by 3 bases, the J end by 7 bases, with 21 bases between. The CDR3 is made up of 16 amino acids. Germline lookup yields CDR1 SGHAT and CDR2 FQNNGV. CDR3 residues: CASSFIRDYRHSGYTF. The CDR3 coding sequence is TGTGCCAGCAGCTTCATACGGGACTACCGACATAGTGGCTACACCTTC.